This T cell receptor (beta chain) derives from a study of CD8+CD57+ T cells in acquired aplastic anemia. Using genomic DNA as the template, TCR beta VDJ and CDR3 profiling was carried out. TCRdb re-called the reads with MiXCR, one entry per CDR3 protein. The sample lists 35,000 to 50,000 distinct CDR3 sequences, 68% occurring once. This clonotype was sampled from a human donor in good health, serving as a control. Sample: sorted CD4+, CD8+, or CD8+CD57+ T cells (not recorded which) from PBMCs.

The CDR3 is CASSNTEGGYGYTF. The CDR3 DNA is TGTGCCAGCAGCAATACCGAGGGAGGCTATGGCTACACCTTC. This chain links TRBV7-9 with TRBJ1-2; D unclear. The CDR3 has 14 amino acids. Germline values: CDR1 SEHNR, CDR2 FQNEAQ (reference sequence). The V end lost 5 bases, the J end lost 4 bases, and 14 bases lay between the germline ends.